This entry is about one TCR beta chain. This sample stems from a study of blood T cell repertoires in COVID-19. At the level of the study: The United States, Italy and Spain provided the acute and convalescent COVID-19 samples. T cells, B-cell-depleted T cells, or PBMCs supplied cDNA or gDNA.

Assay used: immunoSEQ multiplex PCR; TCRdb lists only in-frame clones, some missing. Altogether about 520,000 clones are present, 80% to 90% being singletons, with the ten largest covering 3% to 3.5%. The CDR3 length is 11 residues. CDR1 is MDHEN and CDR2 is SYDVKM in the germline V gene. Trimming stripped 2 bases from V and 11 bases from J, with 9 bases between. The sequenced sample was peripheral blood. The source is a human donor in a cohort sampled during active COVID-19. V and J are TRBV28 and TRBJ1-1; D uncertain. CDR3: CASSLRLEAFF. DNA of the CDR3: TGTGCCAGCAGTTTAAGGCTGGAGGCTTTCTTT.